These 20 T cell receptor delta chains were all obtained from the same sample, sequenced in a study of gamma-delta T cells after stem cell transplantation. TCRdb re-called the RT-PCR reads via CATT. This sample has about 3,000 delta-chain clones, with roughly 3% found just once. The sequenced sample was gamma-delta T cells. All receptors come from a human donor. It is not recorded whose cells these are; they may come from a transplant donor.

Concerning this clone itself: This likely traces to a read error, being one base from a far larger clone. The gene calls are TRDV2 and TRDJ1, with D perhaps matching TRDD3 (6 bases). Germline V gene data show CDR1 as GEAIGNYY and CDR2 as EKD. The length of the CDR3 is 17 residues. CDR3 in amino acids: CARDTVVGGGRSDKLIF. The CDR3 DNA reads as TGTGCCCGTGACACCGTAGTGGGGGGGGGTCGCTCCGATAAACTCATCTTT.

The chain couples TRDV2 to TRDJ1, with TRDD3 matching 11 bases. J was trimmed by 0 bases and V by 4 bases; bases with no gene match: 9. This CDR3 contains 17 residues. The germline V gene encodes CDR1 GEAIGNYY and CDR2 EKD. The CDR3 DNA sequence: TGTGCCTGTGATGTACTGGGGGATAAAAGGTACACCGATAAACTCATCTTT. This gives the protein CACDVLGDKRYTDKLIF.

This clone appeared a few times. This likely reflects a read error, since a far larger clone is one base away. The chain employs TRDV2 and TRDJ1, with 13 bases aligning to TRDD3. After removal of 5 bases from V and 5 bases from J, the junction contained 13 bases not matched to a gene. Germline CDR1 reads GEAIGNYY; CDR2 reads EKD. There are 17 residues in the CDR3. The CDR3 DNA reads TGTGCCTGTGGCAGCCTACTGGGGGATACGGATCGGGATAAACTCATCTTT. Translating gives CACGSLLGDTDRDKLIF.

The chain has TRDV2 and TRDJ1; 11 bases are a match to TRDD3. This CDR3 contains 16 residues. Germline CDR1 and CDR2: GEAIGNYY and EKD. V lost 3 bases and J lost 3; bases outside the gene matches: 8. The CDR3 coding sequence is TGTGCCTGTGACCGTCTGGGGGATACCGGGGCCGATAAACTCATCTTT. Translated: CACDRLGDTGADKLIF.

A note on this clone: A read error is likely here: a far larger clone is one base away. The rearrangement joins TRDV2 to TRDJ1, with 13 bases fitting TRDD3. V was pared by 0 bases and J by 4 bases, with 19 bases of the junction left unmatched. CDR3 length: 21 residues. The germline V gene encodes CDR1 GEAIGNYY and CDR2 EKD. This CDR3 reads CACDTPFLLGDTGASVDKLIF. DNA for the CDR3: TGTGCCTGTGACACCCCTTTCTTACTGGGGGATACGGGCGCGTCGGTCGATAAACTCATCTTT.

On this clone: A read error is likely here: a far larger clone is one base away. Other nucleotide sequences from this sample produce the same CDR3. V and J are TRDV2 and TRDJ1; D might be TRDD3 (6 bases). The CDR3 has 16 amino acids. Trimming left V 3 bases short and J 5 bases short, with 21 bases between. Germline CDR1 and CDR2: GEAIGNYY and EKD. CDR3 bases: TGTGCCTGTGACCCGGTGGGGGCCGCCTCAAAAGATAAACTCATCTTT. Amino acid sequence: CACDPVGAASKDKLIF.

This clone is deemed large. Other DNA sequences in the same sample also yield this CDR3. The chain combines TRDV2 with TRDJ1; the match to TRDD3 covers 9 bases. CDR3 length: 15 amino acids. Germline CDR1 and CDR2: GEAIGNYY and EKD. V lost 3 bases and J lost 0; bases outside the gene matches: 4. The CDR3, as DNA: TGTGCCTGTGACCGACTGGGGGAGAACACCGATAAACTCATCTTT. It yields the protein CACDRLGENTDKLIF.

This clone showed up just a few times. A single base is all that separates this from a far larger clone, so a read error is likely. The rearrangement joins TRDV2 to TRDJ1, with 8 bases fitting TRDD3. V trimming: 0 bases; J trimming: 3 bases; junction bases outside the gene matches: 23. Germline CDR1 and CDR2: GEAIGNYY and EKD. The CDR3 runs 21 residues. The CDR3 sequence is CACDTPFLLGGTGASADKLIF. In nucleotides, the CDR3 is TGTGCCTGTGACACCCCTTTCTTACTGGGGGGTACGGGCGCGTCGGCCGATAAACTCATCTTT.

This clone was seen a handful of times. The protein TCRdb gives is from a much larger clone and does not agree with this DNA's translation at residue 9, likely a read error; the protein shown here comes from the DNA. The chain recombines TRDV2 with TRDJ1; TRDD3 might be the D (5 bases). The CDR3 extends over 16 amino acids. In germline, CDR1 is GEAIGNYY, CDR2 EKD. V lost 4 bases, J lost 3 bases, and 20 bases lay in between. CDR3 nucleotide sequence: TGTGCCTGTGAATGGATGACCCCGGATAGGGCCGATAAACTCATCTTT. It translates to CACEWMTPDRADKLIF.

As to this clone: The TCRdb record carries a much larger clone's protein, which differs from this DNA's translation at residue 5; a read error is the likely cause, and the protein listed here is the DNA translation. The chain uses TRDV2 and TRDJ3; TRDD3 aligns across 9 bases. The V and J ends lost 2 bases and 0 bases, in that order; junction bases with no gene match: 4. The CDR3 has 18 amino acids. Germline V CDR1 and CDR2: GEAIGNYY, EKD. Written as DNA, the CDR3 is TGTGCCTGTGACAAACTGGGGGACGGCTCCTGGGACACCCGACAGATGTTTTTC. Its protein product is CACDKLGDGSWDTRQMFF.

Worth noting for this clone: A much larger clonotype is one base distant, so this may be a read error. Other DNA sequences from this sample encode an identical CDR3 as well. In DNA form, the CDR3 reads TGTGCCTGTGACCACGTACTGGGGGTCCACACTGATAAACTCATCTTT. Protein: CACDHVLGVHTDKLIF. The chain recombines TRDV2 with TRDJ1; the match to TRDD3 covers 8 bases. Germline lookup yields CDR1 GEAIGNYY and CDR2 EKD. The CDR3 length is 16 residues.

The sample holds many counts of this clone. A far larger clone differs by one base, so this is likely a read error. The chain joins TRDV2 to TRDJ1; 9 bases map to TRDD3. The CDR3 length is 15 residues. Germline assignment: CDR1 GEAIGNYY and CDR2 EKD. Trimming took 5 bases from V and 3 from J; bases not matched to a gene: 9. The CDR3 loop reads CACGGLGDISDKLIF. CDR3 DNA sequence: TGTGCCTGTGGGGGATTGGGGGATATCTCCGATAAACTCATCTTT.

On this clone itself: TCRdb's entry gives the protein of a much larger clone, which mismatches this DNA's translation at residue 5, likely from a read error; the protein reported here is translated from the DNA. The chain employs TRDV2 and TRDJ1; 11 bases match TRDD3. Trimming removed 3 bases from V and 0 bases from J; junction bases left unmatched: 11. This CDR3 is 18 amino acids long. Germline V gene sequence: CDR1 GEAIGNYY, CDR2 EKD. The CDR3 region has the DNA TGTGCCTGTGACGCCCTCCGTGGGGGATACGGATACACCGATAAACTCATCTTT. This encodes CACDALRGGYGYTDKLIF.

This clone appeared a few times. In DNA, the CDR3 is TGTGCCTGTGATGTACTGGGGGACCACACCGATAAACTCATCTTT. Protein: CACDVLGDHTDKLIF. V and J are TRDV2 and TRDJ1, with 9 bases identical to TRDD3. J gave up 0 bases and V 4 bases, and 5 bases lay outside the gene matches. The CDR3 loop spans 15 amino acids. Germline values: CDR1 GEAIGNYY, CDR2 EKD.

On this clone itself: This likely traces to a read error, being one base from a far larger clone. At the DNA level, this CDR3 is encoded by other sequences in the same sample as well. V is TRDV2 and J is TRDJ1; 8 bases fit TRDD3. This CDR3 region has 16 residues. Germline V gives CDR1 GEAIGNYY, CDR2 EKD. The CDR3 here is CACDTLGDYNTDKLIF. CDR3 coding DNA: TGTGCCTGTGACACCCTGGGGGACTATAACACCGATAAGCTCATCTTT.

This clone was found a few times. This likely reflects a read error, since a far larger clone is one base away. The same CDR3 can be traced to other DNA sequences in this sample. The chain carries TRDV2 and TRDJ1; TRDD3 agrees at 13 bases. CDR3 size: 16 residues. Germline assignment: CDR1 GEAIGNYY and CDR2 EKD. CDR3 region: CACSVLGDTSTDKLIF. As DNA, the CDR3 is TGTGCCTGCTCAGTACTGGGGGATACGTCCACCGATAAACTTATCTTT.

This clone was picked up many times. A far larger clone is just one base off, so this is likely a read error. This rearrangement joins TRDV2 to TRDJ1; TRDD3 matches at 12 bases. The CDR3 sequence is 14 residues long. V shed 4 bases, J shed 6 bases, and the junction held 5 bases outside the gene matches. From germline, CDR1 is GEAIGNYY and CDR2 EKD. This CDR3 is CACDLLGDTYKLIF. CDR3 in DNA: TGTGCCTGTGATTTACTGGGGGATACCTATAAACTCATCTTT.

This clone is medium-sized by share. This probably arose from a read error, given a far larger clone one base away. The chain has TRDV2 and TRDJ1, with 8 bases that match TRDD3. Germline V gene lookup returns CDR1 GEAIGNYY and CDR2 EKD. The CDR3 extends over 20 amino acids. The CDR3 loop reads CACGTVTDWGSPHTTDKLIF. The CDR3 DNA reads as TGTGCCTGTGGCACCGTGACGGACTGGGGGTCACCTCATACGACCGATAAACTCATCTTT.

This clone is deemed large. In the same sample, other DNA sequences code for this CDR3. V usage is TRDV2 and J usage is TRDJ1; D perhaps matches TRDD3 (5 bases). Germline CDR1 reads GEAIGNYY; CDR2 reads EKD. The CDR3 loop spans 16 amino acids. V lost 1 base and J 0 bases, leaving 14 bases between the germline ends. This CDR3 reads CACDTTGGPYTDKLIF. The CDR3 bases are TGTGCCTGTGACACGACTGGTGGACCATACACCGATAAACTCATCTTT.

This clone was detected only a few times. A much larger clone lies one base from this, so it may be a read error. The rearrangement joins TRDV2 to TRDJ1; D ambiguous. The length of the CDR3 is 18 residues. V shed 0 bases and J shed 3 bases, with 22 bases lying between them. The V gene's germline CDR1 is GEAIGNYY and CDR2 EKD. The CDR3: CACDTLRNTDFDADKLIF. Here the CDR3 DNA reads TGTGCCTGTGACACCCTCCGGAATACCGATTTCGACGCCGATAAACTCATCTTT.